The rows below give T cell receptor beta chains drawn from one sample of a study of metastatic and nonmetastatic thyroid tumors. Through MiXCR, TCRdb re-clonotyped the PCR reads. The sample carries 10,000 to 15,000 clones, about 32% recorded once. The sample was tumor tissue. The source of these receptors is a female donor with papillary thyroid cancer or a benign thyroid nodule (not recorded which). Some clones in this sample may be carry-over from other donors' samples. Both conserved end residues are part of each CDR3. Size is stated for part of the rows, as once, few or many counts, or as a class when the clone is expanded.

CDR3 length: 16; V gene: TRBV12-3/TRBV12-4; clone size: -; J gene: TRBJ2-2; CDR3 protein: CASSSLLGGRSVELFF
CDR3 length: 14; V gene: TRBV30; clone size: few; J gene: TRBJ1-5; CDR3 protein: CAWSVGGLDQPQHF
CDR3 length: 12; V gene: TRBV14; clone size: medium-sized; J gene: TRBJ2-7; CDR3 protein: CASSHDRAEQYF
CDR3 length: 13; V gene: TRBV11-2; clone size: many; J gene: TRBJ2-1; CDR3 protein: CASSLDGRGTQFF
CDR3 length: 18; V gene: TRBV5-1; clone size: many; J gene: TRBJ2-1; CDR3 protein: CASSFSSGGGDSYNEQFF
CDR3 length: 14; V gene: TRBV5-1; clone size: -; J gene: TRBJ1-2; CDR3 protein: CASRTGARDYGYTF
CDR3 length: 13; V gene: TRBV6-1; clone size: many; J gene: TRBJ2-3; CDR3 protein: CASRFMGGNTQYF
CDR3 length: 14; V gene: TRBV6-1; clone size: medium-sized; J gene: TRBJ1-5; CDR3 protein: CASSEAMGQQPQHF
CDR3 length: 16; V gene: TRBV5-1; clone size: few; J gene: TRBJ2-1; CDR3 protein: CASNDRPWGVYNEQFF
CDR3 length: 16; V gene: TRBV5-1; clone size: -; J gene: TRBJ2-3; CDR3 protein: CASSLVRGTNTDTQYF
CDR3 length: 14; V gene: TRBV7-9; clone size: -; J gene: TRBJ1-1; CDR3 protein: CASRPILENTEAFF
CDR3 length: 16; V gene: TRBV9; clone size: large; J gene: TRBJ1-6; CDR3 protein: CASSVGQGTYNSPLHF
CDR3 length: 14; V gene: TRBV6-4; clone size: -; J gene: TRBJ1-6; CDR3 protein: CASSELDRGTPLHF
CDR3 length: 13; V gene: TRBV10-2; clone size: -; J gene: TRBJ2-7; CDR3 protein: CASRSGTNYEQYF
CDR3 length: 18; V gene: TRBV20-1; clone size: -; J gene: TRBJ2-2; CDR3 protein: CSARDMRREGANTGELFF
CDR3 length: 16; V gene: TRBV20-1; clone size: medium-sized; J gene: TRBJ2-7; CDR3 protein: CSAYSSGRVVSYEQYF
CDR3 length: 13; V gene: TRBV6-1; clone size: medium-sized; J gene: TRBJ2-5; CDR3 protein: CASSVGGRETQYF
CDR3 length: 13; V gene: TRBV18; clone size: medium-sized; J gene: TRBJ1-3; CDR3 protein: CASSGQGPNTIYF
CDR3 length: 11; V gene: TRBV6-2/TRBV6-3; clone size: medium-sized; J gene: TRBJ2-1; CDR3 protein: CASSDDNEQFF
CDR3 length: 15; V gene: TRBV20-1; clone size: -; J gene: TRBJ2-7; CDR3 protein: CSAPGAGGFFYEQYF
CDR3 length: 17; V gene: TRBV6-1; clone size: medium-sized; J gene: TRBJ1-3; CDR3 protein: CASTRDRGRSTGNTIYF
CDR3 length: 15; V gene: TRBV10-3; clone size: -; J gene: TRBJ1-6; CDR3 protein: CAISDPGQGLSPLHF
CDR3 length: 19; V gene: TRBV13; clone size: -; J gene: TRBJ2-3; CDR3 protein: CASSMNQGLAGGPRDTQYF
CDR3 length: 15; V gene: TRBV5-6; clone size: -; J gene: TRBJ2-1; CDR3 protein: CASSSVAGSINEQFF
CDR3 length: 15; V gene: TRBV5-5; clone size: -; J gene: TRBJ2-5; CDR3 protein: CASSSNDREGETQYF
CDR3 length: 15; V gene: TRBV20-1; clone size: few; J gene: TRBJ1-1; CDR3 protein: CSATRQGAWNTEAFF
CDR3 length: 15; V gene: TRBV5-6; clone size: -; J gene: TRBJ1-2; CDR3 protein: CASSLGAAPNYGYTF
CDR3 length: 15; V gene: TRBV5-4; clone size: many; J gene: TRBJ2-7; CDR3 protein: CASSPPGGSRYEQYF
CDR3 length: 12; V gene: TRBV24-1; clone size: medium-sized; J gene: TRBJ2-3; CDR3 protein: CATSKSGTTQYF
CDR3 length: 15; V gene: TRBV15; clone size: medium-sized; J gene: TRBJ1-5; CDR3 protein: CATGTGGLRNQPQHF
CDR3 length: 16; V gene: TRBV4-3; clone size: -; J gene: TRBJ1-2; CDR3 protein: CASSQDRQVPRNGYTF
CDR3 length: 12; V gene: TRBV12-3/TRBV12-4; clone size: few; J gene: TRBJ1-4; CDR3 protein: CASSYLWGDQSF
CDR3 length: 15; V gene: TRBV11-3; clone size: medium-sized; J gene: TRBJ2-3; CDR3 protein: CASSPGVGSTDTQYF
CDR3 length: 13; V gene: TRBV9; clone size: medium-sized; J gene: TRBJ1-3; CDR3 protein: CASSSGVGNTIYF
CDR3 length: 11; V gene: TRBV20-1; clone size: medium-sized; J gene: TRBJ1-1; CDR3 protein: CSARDGLKSFF
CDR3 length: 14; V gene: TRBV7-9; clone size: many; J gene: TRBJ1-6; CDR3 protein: CASSLEQYNSPLHF
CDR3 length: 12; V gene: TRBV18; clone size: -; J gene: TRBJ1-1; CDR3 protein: CASSPTRTEAFF
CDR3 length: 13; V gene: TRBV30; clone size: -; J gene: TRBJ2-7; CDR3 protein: CAWRTSGAYEQYF
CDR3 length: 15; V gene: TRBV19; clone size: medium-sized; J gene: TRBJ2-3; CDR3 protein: CASKQRDSRADTQYF
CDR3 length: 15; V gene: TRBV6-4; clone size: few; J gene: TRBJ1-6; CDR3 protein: CASSDGTGGNSPLHF
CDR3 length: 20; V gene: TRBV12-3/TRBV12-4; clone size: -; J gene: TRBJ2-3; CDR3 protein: CASSLGVGEGGISRTDTQYF
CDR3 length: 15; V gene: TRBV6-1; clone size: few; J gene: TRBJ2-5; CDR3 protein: CASSSGADLKETQYF